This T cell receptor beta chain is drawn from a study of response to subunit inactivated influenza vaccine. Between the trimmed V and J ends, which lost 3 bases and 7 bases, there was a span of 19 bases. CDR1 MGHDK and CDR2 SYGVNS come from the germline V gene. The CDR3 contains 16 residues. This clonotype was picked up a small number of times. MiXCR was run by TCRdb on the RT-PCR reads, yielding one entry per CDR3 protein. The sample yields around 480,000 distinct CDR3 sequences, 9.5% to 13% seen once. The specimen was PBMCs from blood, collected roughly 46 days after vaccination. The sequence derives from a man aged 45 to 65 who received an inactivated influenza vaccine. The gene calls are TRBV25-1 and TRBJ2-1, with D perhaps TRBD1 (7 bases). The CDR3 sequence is CASSDRRGGDSNEQFF. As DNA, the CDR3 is TGTGCCAGCAGTGATCGCCGCGGCGGGGACAGTAATGAGCAGTTCTTC.